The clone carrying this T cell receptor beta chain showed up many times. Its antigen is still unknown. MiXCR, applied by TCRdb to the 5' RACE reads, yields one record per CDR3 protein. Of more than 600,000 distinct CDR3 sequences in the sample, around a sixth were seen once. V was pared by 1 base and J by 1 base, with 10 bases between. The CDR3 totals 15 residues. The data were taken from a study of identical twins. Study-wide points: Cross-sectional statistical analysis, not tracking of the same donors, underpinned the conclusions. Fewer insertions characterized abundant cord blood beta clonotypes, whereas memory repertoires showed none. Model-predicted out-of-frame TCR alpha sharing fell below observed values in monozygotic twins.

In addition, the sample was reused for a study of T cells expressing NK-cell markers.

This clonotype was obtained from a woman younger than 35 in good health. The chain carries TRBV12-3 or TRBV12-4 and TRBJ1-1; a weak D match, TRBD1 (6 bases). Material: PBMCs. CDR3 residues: CASSLGGQRNTEAFF. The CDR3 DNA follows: TGTGCCAGCAGTTTAGGCGGACAGCGGAACACTGAAGCTTTCTTT.